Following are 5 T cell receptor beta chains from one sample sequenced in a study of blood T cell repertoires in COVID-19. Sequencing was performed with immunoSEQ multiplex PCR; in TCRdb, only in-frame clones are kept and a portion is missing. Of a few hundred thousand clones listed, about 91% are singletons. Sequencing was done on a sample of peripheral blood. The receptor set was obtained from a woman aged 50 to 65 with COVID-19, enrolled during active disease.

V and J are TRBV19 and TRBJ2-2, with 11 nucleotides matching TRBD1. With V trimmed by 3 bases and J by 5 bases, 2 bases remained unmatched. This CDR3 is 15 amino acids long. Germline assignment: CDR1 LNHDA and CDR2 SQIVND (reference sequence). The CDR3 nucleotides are TGTGCCAGTAGTATCGGACAGGGGGCAACCGGGGAGCTGTTTTTT. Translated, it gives CASSIGQGATGELFF.

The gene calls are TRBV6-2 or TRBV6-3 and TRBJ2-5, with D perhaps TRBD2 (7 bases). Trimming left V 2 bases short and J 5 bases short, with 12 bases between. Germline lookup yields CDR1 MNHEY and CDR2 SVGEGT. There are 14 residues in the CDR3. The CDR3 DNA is TGTGCCAGCAGTTACGCACGGGGGGCTGAGACCCAGTACTTC. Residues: CASSYARGAETQYF.

CDR3 nucleotides: TGTGCCAGTAGTATTGGGGGGGTACAGCTCAATCAGCCCCAGCATTTT. It translates to CASSIGGVQLNQPQHF. The rearrangement joins TRBV19 to TRBJ1-5, with a weak D call TRBD1 (5 bases). Germline-derived CDR1 and CDR2 are LNHDA and SQIVND (reference sequence). Trimming cost V 3 bases and J 3 bases, with 15 bases left between them. The CDR3 length is 16 residues. The full variable domain, rest sourced from reference TRBV19 and TRBJ1-5, is DGGITQSPKYLFRKEGQNVTLSCEQNLNHDAMYWYRQDPGQGLRLIYYSQIVNDFQKGDIAEGYSVSREKKESFPLTVTSAQKNPTAFYLCASSIGGVQLNQPQHFGDGTRLSIL.

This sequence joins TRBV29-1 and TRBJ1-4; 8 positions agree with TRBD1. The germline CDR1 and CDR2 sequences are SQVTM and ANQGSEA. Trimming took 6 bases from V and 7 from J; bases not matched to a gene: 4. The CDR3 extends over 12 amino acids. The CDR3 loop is CSVQGASEKLFF. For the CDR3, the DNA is TGCAGCGTCCAGGGGGCCAGTGAAAAACTGTTTTTT. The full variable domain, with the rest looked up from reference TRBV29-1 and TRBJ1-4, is SAVISQKPSRDICQRGTSLTIQCQVDSQVTMMFWYRQQPGQSLTLIATANQGSEATYESGFVIDKFPISRPNLTFSTLTVSNMSPEDSSIYLCSVQGASEKLFFGSGTQLSVL.

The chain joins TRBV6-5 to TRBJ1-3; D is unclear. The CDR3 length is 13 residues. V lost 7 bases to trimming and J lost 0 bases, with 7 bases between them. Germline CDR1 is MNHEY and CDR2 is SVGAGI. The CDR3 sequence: CASIVSSGNTIYF. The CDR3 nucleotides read TGTGCCAGCATCGTCTCCTCTGGAAACACCATATATTTT.